The present TCR beta chain was sequenced within a study of Ad26.COV2.S vaccination and SARS-CoV-2 variants. Overall study context: Intramuscular Ad26.COV2.S doses were given once or twice, 56 days apart.

Treatment denoted: about 20 received Ad26.COV2.S at low or high dose, single or two shots; about 5 received placebo; per-sample allocation not given. Collection of samples fell on day 63 after the first vaccine or placebo injection. This CDR3 is 15 amino acids long. J was trimmed by 2 bases and V by 2 bases; bases with no gene match: 6. CDR1 and CDR2 from the germline V gene are SGHNT and YYREEE (reference sequence). Data came from immunoSEQ multiplex PCR; TCRdb stores just in-frame clones and leaves some out. The sample contains approximately 340,000 clones, 80% to 90% of which appear only once. The rearrangement uses TRBV5-4 and TRBJ2-5; TRBD1 aligns across 7 bases. The specimen comprised peripheral blood, sampled in a trial of Ad26.COV2.S vaccine versus placebo. The sequence came from a person aged 18 to 65 who received the Ad26.COV2.S COVID-19 vaccine or a placebo. The CDR3 protein is CASSLYSRGQETQYF. CDR3 bases: TGTGCCAGCAGCTTATACTCCAGGGGGCAAGAGACCCAGTACTTC.